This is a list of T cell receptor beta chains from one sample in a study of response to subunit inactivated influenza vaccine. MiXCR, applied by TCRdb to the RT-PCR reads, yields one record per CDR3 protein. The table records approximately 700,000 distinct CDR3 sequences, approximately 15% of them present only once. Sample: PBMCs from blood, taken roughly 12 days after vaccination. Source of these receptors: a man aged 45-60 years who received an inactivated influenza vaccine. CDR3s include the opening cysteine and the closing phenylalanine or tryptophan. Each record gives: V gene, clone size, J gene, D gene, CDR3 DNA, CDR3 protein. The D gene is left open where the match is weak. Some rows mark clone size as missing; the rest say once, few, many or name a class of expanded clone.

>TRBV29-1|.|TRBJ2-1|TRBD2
TGCAGCGTTGACAGCGGGAAGAGCTGCTACAATGAGCAGTTCTTC
CSVDSGKSCYNEQFF
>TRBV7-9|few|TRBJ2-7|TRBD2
TGTGCCAGCAGCTTAGCCGGGACTAGCGGGGGGAACTACGAGCAGTACTTC
CASSLAGTSGGNYEQYF
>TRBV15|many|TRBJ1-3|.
TGTGCCACCAGCAGACAGGCGACCTCTGGAAACACCATATATTTT
CATSRQATSGNTIYF
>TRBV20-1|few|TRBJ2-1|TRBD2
TGCAGTGCTAGAGAGCCTAGCGGGAGAAATGAGCAGTTCTTC
CSAREPSGRNEQFF
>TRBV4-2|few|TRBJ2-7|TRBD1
TGTGCCAGCAGCCAAGACGGACAGGGGCTTTCCTACGAGCAGTACTTC
CASSQDGQGLSYEQYF
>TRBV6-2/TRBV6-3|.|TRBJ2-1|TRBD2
TGTGCCAGCAGGCTCCCTCAACGACTAGCGGGGGCTTACTACAATGAGCAGTTCTTC
CASRLPQRLAGAYYNEQFF
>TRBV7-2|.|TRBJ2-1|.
TGTGCCAGCAGCTCACCGCTAAGCAATGAGCAGTTCTTC
CASSSPLSNEQFF
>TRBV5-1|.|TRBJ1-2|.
TGCGCCAGCAATCCCGCCCCCCTAGCAGGGACCTATGGCTACACCTTC
CASNPAPLAGTYGYTF
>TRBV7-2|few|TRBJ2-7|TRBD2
TGTGCCAGCAGCTTTGTGAGTAGCGGGTTGTACGAGCAGTACTTC
CASSFVSSGLYEQYF
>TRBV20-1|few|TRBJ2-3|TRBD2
TGCAGTGCTAGAGTCGGACTAGCGGGAGGGCGAGTCGCAGATACGCAGTATTTT
CSARVGLAGGRVADTQYF
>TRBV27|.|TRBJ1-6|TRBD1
TGTGCCAGCAGTCCAGGGACAGGGATGGGTAATTCACCCCTCCACTTT
CASSPGTGMGNSPLHF
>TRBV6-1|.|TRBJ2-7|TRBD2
TGTGCCAGCAGTACCACCGGGACTAGCGGAGCCTACGAGCAGTACTTC
CASSTTGTSGAYEQYF
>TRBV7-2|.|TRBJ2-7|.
TGTGCCAGCAGCTTAGAGTTGCGGGGCGAGCAGTACTTC
CASSLELRGEQYF
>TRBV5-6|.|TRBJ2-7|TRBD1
TGTGCCAGCAGCCAAGGGACAGCTTTCTACGAGCAGTACTTC
CASSQGTAFYEQYF
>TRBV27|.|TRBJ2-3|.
TGTGCCAGCAGTTTATTCAGGGAGGGCACAGATACGCAGTATTTT
CASSLFREGTDTQYF
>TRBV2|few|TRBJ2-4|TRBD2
TGTGCCAGCAGCCACGGGGGGGATGCCAAAAACATTCAGTACTTC
CASSHGGDAKNIQYF
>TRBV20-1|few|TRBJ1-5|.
TGCAGTGCTAGAGGTGGGGGGGCTATTGGCAATCAGCCCCAGCATTTT
CSARGGGAIGNQPQHF
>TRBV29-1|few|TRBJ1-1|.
TGCAGCGTTTCTTCGGGGCGAGAAGCTTTCTTT
CSVSSGREAFF
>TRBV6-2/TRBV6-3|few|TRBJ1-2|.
TGTGCCAGCAGCCACGGACACGACGTCTATGGCTACACCTTC
CASSHGHDVYGYTF
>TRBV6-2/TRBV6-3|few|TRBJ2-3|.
TGTGCCAGCAGTTACGAAGGGGCGCGGGGCGATACGCAGTATTTT
CASSYEGARGDTQYF
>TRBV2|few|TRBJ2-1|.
TGTGCCAGCATGCTTTTGACCTACAATGAGCAGTTCTTC
CASMLLTYNEQFF
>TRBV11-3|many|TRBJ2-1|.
TGTGCCAGCAGCTCGGACGGGGATGAGCAGTTCTTC
CASSSDGDEQFF
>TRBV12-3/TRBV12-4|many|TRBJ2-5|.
TGTGCCAGCAGTTTTAGCGATAAAAACCCCCAGTACTTC
CASSFSDKNPQYF
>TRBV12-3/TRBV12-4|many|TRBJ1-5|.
TGTGCCAGCAGTTTAAAGTTAGGGGGAGTTGGGCAGCCCCAGCATTTT
CASSLKLGGVGQPQHF
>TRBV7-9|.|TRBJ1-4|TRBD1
TGTGCCAGCAGCTTAGCCGGGACAGGGAAGAATGAAAAAATGTTTTTT
CASSLAGTGKNEKMFF
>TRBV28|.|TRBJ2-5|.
TGTGCCAGCAGTTCCCCACGGGAGCAAGAGACCCAGTACTTC
CASSSPREQETQYF